This TCR beta chain comes out of a study of tissue T cells after allogeneic stem cell transplantation. Time point specified: mouse harvest day 7 after allogeneic transplant. Tail vein injection delivered 10^7 T-cell-depleted bone marrow cells and 10^6 splenic CD5+ T cells. This clone was observed a handful of times. Its antigen is undetermined. Gene labels here are mouse ones. The read falls 1 residue short of the CDR3 end, and the missing part is taken from the germline J gene. Germline CDR1 reads KGHPV; CDR2 reads FQNQEV (reference sequence). The V gene lost 5 bases and the J gene lost 0 bases, with 11 bases spanning the gap. The CDR3 totals 14 residues. General study findings and limits: Sampling depth was limited, and the cohort was small and clinically varied.

The protocol was immunoSEQ multiplex PCR, while the TCRdb copy is restricted to in-frame clones and leaves out a portion. The repertoire consists of 2,000 to 2,500 clones, with around 55% occurring once and the leading ten covering roughly 18%. This receptor was obtained from a female BALB/c mouse given C57BL/6 T cells with graft-versus-host disease after an allogeneic hematopoietic cell transplant. Sequenced sample: liver tissue. The chain combines TRBV26 with TRBJ2-7; TRBD1 is a possible D gene (6 bases). The sequenced part of the CDR3 DNA is TGTGCCAGCAGTATCCGGGACATCTCCTATGAACAGTAC. Translating gives CASSIRDISYEQY. The entire CDR3 is CASSIRDISYEQYF.